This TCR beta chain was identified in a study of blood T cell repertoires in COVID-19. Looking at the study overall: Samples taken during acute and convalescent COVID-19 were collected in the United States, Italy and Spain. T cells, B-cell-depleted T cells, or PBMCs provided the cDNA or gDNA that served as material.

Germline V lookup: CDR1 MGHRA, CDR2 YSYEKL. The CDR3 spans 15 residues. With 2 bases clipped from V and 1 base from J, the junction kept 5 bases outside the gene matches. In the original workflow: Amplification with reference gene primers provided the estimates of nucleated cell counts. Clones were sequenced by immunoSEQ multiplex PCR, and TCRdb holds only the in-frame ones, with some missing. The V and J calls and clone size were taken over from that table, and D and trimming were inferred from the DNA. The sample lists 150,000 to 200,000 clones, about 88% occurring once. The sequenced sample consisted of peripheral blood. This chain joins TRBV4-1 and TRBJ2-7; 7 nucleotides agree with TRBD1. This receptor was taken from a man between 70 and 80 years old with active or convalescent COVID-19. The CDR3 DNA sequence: TGCGCCAGCAGCCAAACGTTGACAGGGTCCTACGAGCAGTACTTC. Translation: CASSQTLTGSYEQYF.